The subject of this entry is one T cell receptor (beta chain). Assay used: immunoSEQ multiplex PCR; TCRdb lists only in-frame clones, some missing. Of over 250,000 clones detected, approximately 90% appear once; the ten largest clones hold around 0.99%. Per the germline V gene, CDR1 is SGHVS and CDR2 is FQNEAQ. This CDR3 contains 15 residues. The trim removed 5 bases at V and 16 bases at J, leaving 13 bases unmatched. The data were taken from a study of blood T cell repertoires in COVID-19. This TCR was sampled from a woman aged 40 to 55 who had recovered from COVID-19. The chain joins TRBV7-8 to TRBJ2-1, with 14 bases aligning to TRBD2. The sequenced sample consisted of peripheral blood. In DNA, the CDR3 is TGTGCCAGCAGCCCGAGGGGACTAGCGGGGGACCCAGTTTTCTTC. Protein product: CASSPRGLAGDPVFF.